The clone carrying this T cell receptor beta chain came up a few times. Its specificity is not known. The data stem from a study of metastatic and nonmetastatic thyroid tumors. Study context: Repertoires from blood and tumor or nodule tissue of malignant and benign thyroid patients were compared.

V was pared by 0 bases and J by 3 bases, with 4 bases of the junction left unmatched. The CDR3 is 18 amino acids. Germline V lookup: CDR1 MNHEY, CDR2 SVGAGI. Using MiXCR, TCRdb reanalyzed the PCR reads. In the table there are some 20,000 clones, 22% of which are singletons. Before thyroid surgery, none of the patients had received any treatment. Broader study findings: Across blood and tumor, TCR beta diversity in malignant thyroid tumors was reportedly significantly higher than in benign nodules.

The sequence was obtained from a female donor with papillary thyroid cancer or a benign thyroid nodule (not recorded which). Some clones in this sample may be carry-over from other donors' samples. The rearrangement uses TRBV6-5 and TRBJ2-2; TRBD2 agrees at 13 bases. Sequenced: tumor tissue. The CDR3 sequence is CASSYSGTSGAHTGELFF. CDR3 nucleotide sequence: TGTGCCAGCAGTTACTCCGGGACTAGCGGGGCCCACACCGGGGAGCTGTTTTTT.